What follows is one T cell receptor (beta chain) and its context. The sample belongs to a study of blood T cell repertoires in COVID-19. At the level of the study: The origin of the acute and convalescent COVID-19 samples was the United States, Italy and Spain.

After removal of 3 bases from V and 0 bases from J, the junction contained 10 bases not matched to a gene. CDR3 length equals 17 residues. Germline CDR1 and CDR2: KGHSH and LQKENI. The assay was immunoSEQ multiplex PCR, and TCRdb's table has in-frame clones only and misses some. The sample lists 250,000 to 300,000 clones, 75% to 90% occurring once. Sequencing used PBMCs or T cells enriched from blood (not recorded which). The genes are TRBV18 and TRBJ2-7, with TRBD2 identical over 8 bases. The clonotype originates from a woman in her thirties or forties who had recovered from COVID-19. The CDR3 loop reads CASSPMFSGVSSYEQYF. CDR3 in DNA: TGTGCCAGCTCACCTATGTTTAGCGGGGTTAGCTCCTACGAGCAGTACTTC. The whole variable domain, filled in from reference TRBV18 and TRBJ2-7, reads NAGVMQNPRHLVRRRGQEARLRCSPMKGHSHVYWYRQLPEEGLKFMVYLQKENIIDESGMPKERFSAEFPKEGPSILRIQQVVRGDSAAYFCASSPMFSGVSSYEQYFGPGTRLTVT.